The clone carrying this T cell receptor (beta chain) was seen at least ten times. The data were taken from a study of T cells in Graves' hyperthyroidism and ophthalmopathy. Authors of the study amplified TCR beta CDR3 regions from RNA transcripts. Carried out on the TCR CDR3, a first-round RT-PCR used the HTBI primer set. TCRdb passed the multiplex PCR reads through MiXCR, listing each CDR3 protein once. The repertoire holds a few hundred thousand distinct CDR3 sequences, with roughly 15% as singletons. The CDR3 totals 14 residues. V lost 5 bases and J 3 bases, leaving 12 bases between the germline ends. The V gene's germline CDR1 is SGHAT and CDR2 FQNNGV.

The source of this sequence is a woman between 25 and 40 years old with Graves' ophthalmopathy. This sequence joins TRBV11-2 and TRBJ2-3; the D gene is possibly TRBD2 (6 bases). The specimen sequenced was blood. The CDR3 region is CASSLYGTTDTQYF. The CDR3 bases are TGTGCCAGCAGCCTCTATGGGACTACAGATACGCAGTATTTT.